These T cell receptor beta chains were read from a single sample in a study of regulatory T cells in long-lasting Graves disease. TCRdb redid the calling of the multiplex PCR reads with MiXCR, one entry per CDR3 protein. The sample has 500,000 to 800,000 distinct CDR3 sequences; about 30% are singletons. Sequencing was performed on peripheral blood mononuclear cells (PBMCs), taken when the disease was refractory, from a patient treated with antithyroid drugs. The receptors here all came from a female donor with Graves disease. Each CDR3 is given with its conserved first and last residue. A D gene is named only where the DNA matches it firmly. The size entry is marked missing in some rows and otherwise reads once, few, many or a size class.

CDR3 DNA | CDR3 protein | J gene | D gene | V gene | clone size
TGTGCCATCAGTGAAAGAGGGGGGGAGTGGGACTACGAGCAGTACTTC | CAISERGGEWDYEQYF | TRBJ2-7 | . | TRBV10-3 | .
TGTGCCAGCAGCCACGACAGGGTTGACTATGGCTACACCTTC | CASSHDRVDYGYTF | TRBJ1-2 | TRBD1 | TRBV12-3/TRBV12-4 | many
TGTGCCAGCAGTTTTTCGGCAGAGGGTGACCTGTATAGCAATCAGCCCCAGCATTTT | CASSFSAEGDLYSNQPQHF | TRBJ1-5 | . | TRBV12-3/TRBV12-4 | .
TGTGCCAGCAGTTCAACAACAGAGACCCAGTACTTC | CASSSTTETQYF | TRBJ2-5 | . | TRBV6-5 | many
TGCAGTGCTAGAGGAGTCGAGAGTTACGGGGAGCTGTTTTTT | CSARGVESYGELFF | TRBJ2-2 | . | TRBV20-1 | .
TGTGCCAGTAGTACCCTAGGACAGGTCGAATATCTTGGCTACACCTTC | CASSTLGQVEYLGYTF | TRBJ1-2 | TRBD1 | TRBV19 | .
TGTGCCAGCAGCATTGGACAGGGGGCCTCCTACGAGCAGTACTTC | CASSIGQGASYEQYF | TRBJ2-7 | TRBD1 | TRBV9 | few
TGTGCCAGCAGCTTAGGATTAGACAGGCCAAGGGAGCAGTACTTC | CASSLGLDRPREQYF | TRBJ2-7 | . | TRBV7-6 | .
TGTGCCAGCAGCGCCGGCCGGAATAAGATCTCACCCCTCCACTTT | CASSAGRNKISPLHF | TRBJ1-6 | . | TRBV9 | few
TGTGCCAGCAGCTTAGGGATCGGGTATAACACTGAAGCTTTCTTT | CASSLGIGYNTEAFF | TRBJ1-1 | . | TRBV2 | .
TGTGCCAGCAGCCGGGACAGGGGAGCTTTCTTT | CASSRDRGAFF | TRBJ1-1 | TRBD1 | TRBV5-5 | many
TGTGCCAGCAGCCTGGGGACGGGGCATGGCTACACCTTC | CASSLGTGHGYTF | TRBJ1-2 | . | TRBV3-1 | few
TGCAGTGCTAAACCCGCGAGCGACTATGGCTACACCTTC | CSAKPASDYGYTF | TRBJ1-2 | . | TRBV20-1 | few
TGTGCCACCAGCAGCGGACAGGGGAACTATGGCTACACCTTC | CATSSGQGNYGYTF | TRBJ1-2 | TRBD1 | TRBV15 | many
TGCAGTGCTCAAGGACTAGCGGGAGATGTAGCCTACGAGCAGTACTTC | CSAQGLAGDVAYEQYF | TRBJ2-7 | TRBD2 | TRBV20-1 | .
TGTGCCTGGGGCAGGAGCTCTGGAAACACCATATATTTT | CAWGRSSGNTIYF | TRBJ1-3 | . | TRBV30 | .
TGTGCCAGCAGCCACACAGGGGGCGCGACCAACACCGGGGAGCTGTTTTTT | CASSHTGGATNTGELFF | TRBJ2-2 | TRBD1 | TRBV28 | few
TGTGCCAGCAGTCCAGACAGGGGGCCGTATGGCTACACCTTC | CASSPDRGPYGYTF | TRBJ1-2 | TRBD1 | TRBV6-1 | many
TGCGCCAGCAGCTTGGATGGAGCCGTCGGTTCACCCCTCCACTTT | CASSLDGAVGSPLHF | TRBJ1-6 | . | TRBV5-1 | .
TGTGCCAGCAGTCCCTCGACAGGGGCAAACTATGGCTACACCTTC | CASSPSTGANYGYTF | TRBJ1-2 | TRBD1 | TRBV2 | .
TGTGCCAGCAAACCCCGGGTCTACGAGCAGTACTTC | CASKPRVYEQYF | TRBJ2-7 | . | TRBV27 | few
TGTGCCAGCAGTTCATTGACAACAAACTATGGCTACACCTTC | CASSSLTTNYGYTF | TRBJ1-2 | . | TRBV12-3/TRBV12-4 | many
TGTGCCAGCATCACTGACGGGGATCAGCCCCAGCATTTT | CASITDGDQPQHF | TRBJ1-5 | . | TRBV12-3/TRBV12-4 | .
TGTGCCAGCAGTTTAGGGGGTATCACGAACACTGAAGCTTTCTTT | CASSLGGITNTEAFF | TRBJ1-1 | . | TRBV28 | .
TGCGCCAGCAGCCAAGAAGGGGGGGCGATGAACACTGAAGCTTTCTTT | CASSQEGGAMNTEAFF | TRBJ1-1 | . | TRBV4-1 | few
TGTGCCAGCAGCTTGGGTGCAGGATCCTGGGATCAGCCCCAGCATTTT | CASSLGAGSWDQPQHF | TRBJ1-5 | . | TRBV5-1 | .
TGTGCCAGCAGTGAATCGGGCGGCCCCCTCTACTCCTACGAGCAGTACTTC | CASSESGGPLYSYEQYF | TRBJ2-7 | . | TRBV6-1 | .
TGTGCCAGCAGCGTAGGCGCGGGAGGGAGCTATGGCTACACCTTC | CASSVGAGGSYGYTF | TRBJ1-2 | . | TRBV9 | .
TGTGCCATCAGCGGGGGATTTGGAAACACCATATATTTT | CAISGGFGNTIYF | TRBJ1-3 | . | TRBV10-3 | .
TGTGCCAGCAGCCTGGGACAACTTGGCTACACCTTC | CASSLGQLGYTF | TRBJ1-2 | . | TRBV5-5 | few
TGTGCCAGCAGCCGCGGGACTAGCGGACCCCTCCACGAGCAGTACTTC | CASSRGTSGPLHEQYF | TRBJ2-7 | TRBD2 | TRBV3-1 | few
TGTGCCAGCAGCCACCAGCGACAGGGGGTAAAGACCCAGTACTTC | CASSHQRQGVKTQYF | TRBJ2-5 | TRBD1 | TRBV7-9 | .
TGTGCCTGGGACCAGACAAGGGTGGGAGCCCAGTACTTC | CAWDQTRVGAQYF | TRBJ2-5 | . | TRBV30 | few
TGTGCCAGCAGCGCCCGGGACGGCACTGAAGCTTTCTTT | CASSARDGTEAFF | TRBJ1-1 | . | TRBV9 | once
TGTGCCACCCAGGAGAACACTGAAGCTTTCTTT | CATQENTEAFF | TRBJ1-1 | . | TRBV28 | many
TGCGCCAGCAGCCTCACGCGCGGGAGATTCGACGAGCAGTACTTC | CASSLTRGRFDEQYF | TRBJ2-7 | TRBD2 | TRBV5-1 | .